These 12 T cell receptor beta chains share one sample of origin, sequenced in a study of blood T cell repertoires in COVID-19. TCRdb's table, derived via immunoSEQ multiplex PCR, lists solely in-frame clones and lacks some. This table holds approximately 320,000 clones, about 82% found once. Sequencing was carried out using peripheral blood. The source is a human donor in a cohort sampled during active COVID-19.

This rearrangement joins TRBV13 to TRBJ2-7, with unresolved D. From germline, CDR1 is PRHDT and CDR2 FYEKMQ (reference sequence). Trimming stripped 6 bases from V and 1 base from J, with 13 bases between. The CDR3 is made up of 14 amino acids. The CDR3 loop is CASRRWFGSYEQYF. The CDR3 DNA reads as TGTGCCAGCAGGCGGTGGTTTGGATCCTACGAGCAGTACTTC. The full variable domain, completed using reference TRBV13 and TRBJ2-7, is AAGVIQSPRHLIKEKRETATLKCYPIPRHDTVYWYQQGPGQDPQFLISFYEKMQSDKGSIPDRFSAQQFSDYHSELNMSSLELGDSALYFCASRRWFGSYEQYFGPGTRLTVT.

The chain links TRBV14 to TRBJ2-1, with D possibly being TRBD1 (6 bases). CDR3 length: 17 amino acids. Trimming cost V 4 bases and J 5 bases, with 21 bases left between them. Germline loops: CDR1 SGHDN, CDR2 FVKESK. CDR3 loop: CASSLFPPVGHNNEQFF. The DNA for the CDR3 is TGTGCCAGCAGCCTCTTTCCCCCTGTGGGACACAACAATGAGCAGTTCTTC.

V is TRBV5-4 and J is TRBJ2-1; D is perhaps TRBD2 (6 bases). V was cut by 5 bases and J by 8 bases, with 14 bases left in between. Germline V gene sequence: CDR1 SGHNT, CDR2 YYREEE (reference sequence). This CDR3 comprises 13 residues. CDR3 in amino acids: CASRGGGPHEQFF. In DNA, the CDR3 is TGTGCCAGCAGGGGAGGCGGTCCCCATGAGCAGTTCTTC.

The chain recombines TRBV21-1 with TRBJ1-2; the DNA was not used to check the table's D call, TRBD1. TRBV21-1 corresponds to a pseudogene. There are 16 residues in the CDR3. CDR3 sequence reads: CASIGEDSPKTYGYTF. The CDR3 nucleotides are TGTGCCAGCATCGGAGAGGACAGCCCCAAAACTTATGGCTACACCTTC.

This clone was seen just once. The gene calls are TRBV5-1 and TRBJ1-1; 7 nucleotides agree with TRBD1. Germline V gene data show CDR1 as SGHRS and CDR2 as YFSETQ. The J segment lost 5 bases and the V segment lost 4 bases, leaving 11 bases of the junction unmatched. This CDR3 is built from 15 residues. The CDR3 loop is CASSPASGGGTEAFF. The DNA for the CDR3 is TGCGCCAGCAGCCCCGCTTCAGGGGGTGGTACTGAAGCTTTCTTT. The full variable domain, its missing parts supplied by reference TRBV5-1 and TRBJ1-1, is KAGVTQTPRYLIKTRGQQVTLSCSPISGHRSVSWYQQTPGQGLQFLFEYFSETQRNKGNFPGRFSGRQFSNSRSEMNVSTLELGDSALYLCASSPASGGGTEAFFGQGTRLTVV.

This rearrangement joins TRBV10-1 to TRBJ2-1; TRBD1 matches 11 bases. After removal of 4 bases from V and 7 bases from J, the junction contained 9 bases not matched to a gene. CDR1 WNHNN and CDR2 SYGVQD come from the germline V gene (reference sequence). This CDR3 has 16 residues. The CDR3 spells CASSARTGGVLNEQFF. The CDR3, as DNA: TGCGCCAGCAGTGCGAGGACAGGGGGCGTGTTGAATGAGCAGTTCTTC.

About this clone itself: At one end, the junction sequence differs from germline, possibly due to a read error. The chain combines TRBV6-5 with TRBJ1-5; D remains ambiguous. From germline, CDR1 is MNHEY and CDR2 SVGAGI. This CDR3 spans 14 amino acids. DNA for the CDR3: TGTGCCAGCAGTGACTCTACGGGGAATCAGCCCCAGCATTTT. Its protein product is CASSDSTGNQPQHF.

The chain is built from TRBV28 and TRBJ2-4; TRBD2 is a possible D gene (6 bases). The V end was cut by 5 bases, the J end by 5 bases, with 13 bases between. Germline V gene data show CDR1 as MDHEN and CDR2 as SYDVKM. This CDR3 has 14 amino acids. The CDR3 bases are TGTGCCAGCAGTCCCCGGAGGGGACAAAACATTCAGTACTTC. Protein: CASSPRRGQNIQYF.

The chain uses TRBV6-1 and TRBJ1-1, with D unresolved. Between the trimmed V and J ends, which lost 3 bases and 0 bases, there was a span of 5 bases. The CDR3 is 13 residues long. Germline lookup yields CDR1 MNHNS and CDR2 SASEGT. CDR3 region: CASSEGLNTEAFF. The CDR3 nucleotides are TGTGCCAGCAGTGAGGGCTTGAACACTGAAGCTTTCTTT.

CDR3 residues: CASSLSSGGVEDTQYF. The CDR3 bases are TGTGCCAGCAGCTTGTCCAGCGGGGGGGTAGAAGATACGCAGTATTTT. This sequence joins TRBV5-4 and TRBJ2-3; 10 bases map to TRBD2. This CDR3 is built from 16 residues. V lost 1 base and J lost 5; bases outside the gene matches: 7. Germline assignment: CDR1 SGHNT and CDR2 YYREEE (reference sequence).

This clone was observed once. This chain links TRBV4-2 with TRBJ2-2; 9 bases line up with TRBD2. With V trimmed by 7 bases and J by 1 base, 4 bases remained unmatched. The germline V gene encodes CDR1 LGHNA and CDR2 YNFKEQ. CDR3 length equals 15 residues. This CDR3 reads CASTKAGGNTGELFF. Here the CDR3 DNA reads TGTGCCAGCACCAAAGCGGGGGGGAACACCGGGGAGCTGTTTTTT.

V and J are TRBV13 and TRBJ1-1; 7 bases fit TRBD1. CDR3 length: 13 amino acids. J lost 3 bases, V lost 5 bases, and 3 bases had no gene match. Germline-derived CDR1 and CDR2 are PRHDT and FYEKMQ (reference sequence). The CDR3 here is CASSEQGYTEAFF. CDR3 nucleotide sequence: TGTGCCAGCAGCGAACAGGGGTACACTGAAGCTTTCTTT.